This T cell receptor (beta chain) emerged from a study of blood T cell repertoires in COVID-19. Study background: Acute-phase and convalescent COVID-19 samples originated in the United States, Italy and Spain. T cells, B-cell-depleted T cells, or PBMCs supplied cDNA or gDNA.

V lost 6 bases and J lost 3; bases outside the gene matches: 5. The length of the CDR3 is 15 residues. Germline CDR1 reads LNHDA; CDR2 reads SQIVND (reference sequence). Per the study methods: Estimation of nucleated cell counts relied on the amplification of reference gene primers. Some clones are missing from TCRdb's copy, which holds only in-frame ones; the method was immunoSEQ multiplex PCR. The V and J calls and the clone size are those of that table, but D and trimming were determined from the DNA. The repertoire has 100,000 to 120,000 clones, 85% of them found once; the top ten carry around 4.3%. This clone was seen a few times.

This clonotype was sampled from a man between 50 and 59 years old with acute or convalescent COVID-19. The chain links TRBV19 to TRBJ2-7; 13 nucleotides match TRBD2. Sequences were obtained from peripheral blood. In DNA, the CDR3 is TGTGCCAGTAGACGGACTAGCGGGAGAAGCTACGAGCAGTACTTC. Translated, it gives CASRRTSGRSYEQYF.